This TCR beta chain was identified in a study of cytomegalovirus exposure and HLA in healthy donors. Comments on this clone: Its antigen remains unidentified.

The PCR was carried out with 60 Vbeta primers and 13 Jbeta primers. The repertoire was sequenced with immunoSEQ multiplex PCR; TCRdb's copy has only in-frame clones and lacks some. Of 100,000 or so clones listed, roughly two thirds are singletons. General study findings and limits: Later analysis demonstrated an association between a missense DCLRE1C variant and TCR beta V- and J-gene trimming. There were 150 to 200 TCR beta chains listed as cytomegalovirus-associated. Evidence from a later analysis indicated that most CMV-associated TCR beta chains looked HLA-restricted.

The sequencing sample was made of PBMCs. The receptor was isolated from a man younger than 45 in good health and CMV-seronegative.

In nucleotides, the CDR3 is TGTGCCAGCAGCACCGGGTCTGGGGGGGAGACCCAGTACTTC. Its translation: CASSTGSGGETQYF. The chain couples TRBV7-9 to TRBJ2-5; possible D gene TRBD2, 6 bases. Germline CDR1 is SEHNR and CDR2 is FQNEAQ (reference sequence). CDR3 length: 14 residues. The ends were cut back, 5 bases at V and 5 bases at J, with 15 bases in the middle.